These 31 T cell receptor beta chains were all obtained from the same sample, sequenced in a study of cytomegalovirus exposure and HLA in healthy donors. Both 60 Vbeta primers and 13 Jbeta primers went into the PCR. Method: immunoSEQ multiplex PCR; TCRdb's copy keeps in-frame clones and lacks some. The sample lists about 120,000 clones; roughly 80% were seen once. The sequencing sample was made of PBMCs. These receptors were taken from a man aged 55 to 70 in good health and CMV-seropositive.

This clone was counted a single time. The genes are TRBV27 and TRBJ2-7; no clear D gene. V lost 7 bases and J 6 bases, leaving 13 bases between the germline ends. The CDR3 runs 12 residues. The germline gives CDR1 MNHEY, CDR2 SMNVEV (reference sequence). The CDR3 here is CASTSRSGEQYF. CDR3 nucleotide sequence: TGTGCCAGCACCTCCCGGTCCGGCGAGCAGTACTTC.

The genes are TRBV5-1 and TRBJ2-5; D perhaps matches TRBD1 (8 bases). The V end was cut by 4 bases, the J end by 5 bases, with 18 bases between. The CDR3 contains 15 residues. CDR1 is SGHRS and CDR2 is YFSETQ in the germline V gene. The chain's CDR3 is CASSEYRGGRETQYF. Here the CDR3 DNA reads TGCGCCAGCAGCGAATACAGGGGGGGAAGGGAGACCCAGTACTTC.

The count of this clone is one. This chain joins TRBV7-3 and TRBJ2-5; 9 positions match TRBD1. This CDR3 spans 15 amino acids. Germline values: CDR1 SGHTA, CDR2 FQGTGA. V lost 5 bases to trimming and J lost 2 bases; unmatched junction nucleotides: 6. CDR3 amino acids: CASSQDRGGQETQYF. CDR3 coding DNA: TGTGCCAGCAGCCAGGACAGGGGTGGGCAAGAGACCCAGTACTTC.

The CDR3 nucleotides read TGTGCCAGCAGCCAAGATTTTAGCGGGGCTCTTATCGGGGAGCTGTTTTTT. It yields the protein CASSQDFSGALIGELFF. The chain employs TRBV4-2 and TRBJ2-2; 8 bases match TRBD2. This CDR3 spans 17 amino acids. Germline values: CDR1 LGHNA, CDR2 YNFKEQ. After removal of 0 bases from V and 7 bases from J, the junction contained 10 bases not matched to a gene.

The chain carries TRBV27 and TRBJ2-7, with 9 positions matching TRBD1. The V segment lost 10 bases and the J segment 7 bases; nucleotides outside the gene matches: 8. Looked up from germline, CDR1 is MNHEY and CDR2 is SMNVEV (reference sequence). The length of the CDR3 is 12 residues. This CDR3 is CATKDRGGEQYF. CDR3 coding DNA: TGTGCCACCAAGGACAGGGGAGGGGAGCAGTACTTC.

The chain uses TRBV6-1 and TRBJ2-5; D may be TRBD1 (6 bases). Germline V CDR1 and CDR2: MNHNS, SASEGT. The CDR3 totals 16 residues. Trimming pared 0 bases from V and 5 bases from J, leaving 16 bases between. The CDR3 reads CASSEASRWGRETQYF. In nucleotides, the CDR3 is TGTGCCAGCAGTGAAGCTTCTCGATGGGGGCGTGAGACCCAGTACTTC.

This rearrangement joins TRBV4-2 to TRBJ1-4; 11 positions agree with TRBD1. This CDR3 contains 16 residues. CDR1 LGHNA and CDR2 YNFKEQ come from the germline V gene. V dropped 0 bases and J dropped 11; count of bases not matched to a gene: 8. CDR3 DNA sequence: TGTGCCAGCAGCCAAGATTTGGGGACAGGGGGGGAGAAACTGTTTTTT. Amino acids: CASSQDLGTGGEKLFF.

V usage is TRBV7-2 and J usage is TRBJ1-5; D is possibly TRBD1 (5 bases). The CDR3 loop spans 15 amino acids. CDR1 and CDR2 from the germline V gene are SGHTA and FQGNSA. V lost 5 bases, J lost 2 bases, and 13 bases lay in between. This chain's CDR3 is CASSPGGFRNQPQHF. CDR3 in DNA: TGTGCCAGCAGCCCGGGGGGTTTTCGCAATCAGCCCCAGCATTTT.

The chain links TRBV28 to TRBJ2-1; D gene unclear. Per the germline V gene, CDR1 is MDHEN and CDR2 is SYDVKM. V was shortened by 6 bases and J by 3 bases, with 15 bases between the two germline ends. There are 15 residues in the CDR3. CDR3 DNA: TGTGCCAGCAGCTCTAGTCACCTCCTCTACAATGAGCAGTTCTTC. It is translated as CASSSSHLLYNEQFF.

DNA for the CDR3: TGCAGCGTTTTCGCAGGGGGAAACACTGAAGCTTTCTTT. This codes for CSVFAGGNTEAFF. The chain joins TRBV29-1 to TRBJ1-1, with 7 positions matching TRBD1. J lost 2 bases, V lost 5 bases, and 5 bases had no gene match. Germline V gene lookup returns CDR1 SQVTM and CDR2 ANQGSEA. The CDR3 runs 13 residues. Supplemented by reference TRBV29-1 and TRBJ1-1, the full variable domain reads SAVISQKPSRDICQRGTSLTIQCQVDSQVTMMFWYRQQPGQSLTLIATANQGSEATYESGFVIDKFPISRPNLTFSTLTVSNMSPEDSSIYLCSVFAGGNTEAFFGQGTRLTVV.

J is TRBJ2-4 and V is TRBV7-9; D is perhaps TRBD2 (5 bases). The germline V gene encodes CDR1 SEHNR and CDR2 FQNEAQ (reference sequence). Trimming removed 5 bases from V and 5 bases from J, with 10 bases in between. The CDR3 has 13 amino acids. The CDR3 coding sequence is TGTGCCAGCAGCCACGGGCGGGAAAACATTCAGTACTTC. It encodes CASSHGRENIQYF.

CDR3 sequence reads: CASSLAVWAMNTEAFF. In nucleotides, the CDR3 is TGTGCCAGCAGCTTAGCCGTATGGGCGATGAACACTGAAGCTTTCTTT. The chain combines TRBV7-8 with TRBJ1-1, with D unresolved. Trimming removed 0 bases from V and 0 bases from J, with 11 bases in between. The germline CDR1 and CDR2 sequences are SGHVS and FQNEAQ. The CDR3 is made up of 16 amino acids.

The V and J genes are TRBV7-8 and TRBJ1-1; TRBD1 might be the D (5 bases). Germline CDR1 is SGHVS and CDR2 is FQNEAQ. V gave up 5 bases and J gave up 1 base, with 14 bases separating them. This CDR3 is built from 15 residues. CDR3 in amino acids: CASSPFQGANTEAFF. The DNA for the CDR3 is TGTGCCAGCAGCCCATTTCAGGGTGCGAACACTGAAGCTTTCTTT.

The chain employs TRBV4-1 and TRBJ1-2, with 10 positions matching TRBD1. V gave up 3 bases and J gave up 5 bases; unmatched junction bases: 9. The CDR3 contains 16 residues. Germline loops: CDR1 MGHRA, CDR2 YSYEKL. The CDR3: CASSHPGQGEWYGYTF. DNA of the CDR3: TGCGCCAGCAGCCACCCCGGACAGGGGGAGTGGTATGGCTACACCTTC.

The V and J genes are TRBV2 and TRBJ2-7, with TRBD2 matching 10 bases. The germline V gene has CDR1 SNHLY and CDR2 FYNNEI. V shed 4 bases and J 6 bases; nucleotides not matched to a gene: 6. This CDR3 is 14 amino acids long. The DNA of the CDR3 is TGTGCCAGCAGTGTCCTAGCGGGAGTTGGCGAGCAGTACTTC. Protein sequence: CASSVLAGVGEQYF.

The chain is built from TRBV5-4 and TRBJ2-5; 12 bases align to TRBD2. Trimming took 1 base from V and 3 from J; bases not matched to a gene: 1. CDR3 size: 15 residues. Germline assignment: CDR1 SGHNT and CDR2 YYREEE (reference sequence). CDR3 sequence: CASSLRLAGEETQYF. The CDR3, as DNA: TGTGCCAGCAGCTTGCGACTAGCGGGGGAAGAGACCCAGTACTTC.

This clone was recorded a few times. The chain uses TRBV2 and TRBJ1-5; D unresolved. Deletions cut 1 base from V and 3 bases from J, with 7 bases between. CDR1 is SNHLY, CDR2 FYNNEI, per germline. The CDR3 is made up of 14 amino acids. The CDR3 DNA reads TGTGCCAGCAGTGAAGGGGAGGCCAATCAGCCCCAGCATTTT. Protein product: CASSEGEANQPQHF.

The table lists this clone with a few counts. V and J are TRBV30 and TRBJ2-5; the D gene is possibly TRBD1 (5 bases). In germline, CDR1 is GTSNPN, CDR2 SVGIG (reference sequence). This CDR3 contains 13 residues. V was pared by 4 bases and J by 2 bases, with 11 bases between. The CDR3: CAWTSGWQETQYF. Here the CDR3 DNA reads TGTGCCTGGACATCAGGGTGGCAAGAGACCCAGTACTTC.

CDR3 in DNA: TGTGCCAGCAGCTTGGCCCAGCGGGTATCCTACGAGCAGTACTTC. Encoded protein: CASSLAQRVSYEQYF. V is TRBV5-4 and J is TRBJ2-7; D perhaps matches TRBD2 (6 bases). Germline assignment: CDR1 SGHNT and CDR2 YYREEE (reference sequence). The CDR3 covers 15 residues. V dropped 0 bases and J dropped 1 base, with 11 bases sitting between them. Combining the CDR3 with reference TRBV5-4 and TRBJ2-7 gives the whole variable domain ETGVTQSPTHLIKTRGQQVTLRCSSQSGHNTVSWYQQALGQGPQFIFQYYREEENGRGNFPPRFSGLQFPNYSSELNVNALELDDSALYLCASSLAQRVSYEQYFGPGTRLTVT.

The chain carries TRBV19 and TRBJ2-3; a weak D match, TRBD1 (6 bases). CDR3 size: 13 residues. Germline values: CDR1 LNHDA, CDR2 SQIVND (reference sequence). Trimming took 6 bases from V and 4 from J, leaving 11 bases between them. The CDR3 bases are TGTGCCAGTAGAAGACAGGAATCAGATACGCAGTATTTT. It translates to CASRRQESDTQYF.

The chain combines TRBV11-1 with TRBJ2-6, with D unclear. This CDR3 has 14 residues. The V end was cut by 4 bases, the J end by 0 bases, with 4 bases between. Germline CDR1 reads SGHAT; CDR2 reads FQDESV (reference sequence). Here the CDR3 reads CASSSSSGANVLTF. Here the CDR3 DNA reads TGTGCCAGCAGCTCCAGCTCTGGGGCCAACGTCCTGACTTTC. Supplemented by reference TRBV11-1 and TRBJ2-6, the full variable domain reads EAEVAQSPRYKITEKSQAVAFWCDPISGHATLYWYRQILGQGPELLVQFQDESVVDDSQLPKDRFSAERLKGVDSTLKIQPAELGDSAMYLCASSSSSGANVLTFGAGSRLTVL.

The DNA for the CDR3 is TGTGCCAGCAGTCCCCGGGACAGGGGAAATGAAAAACTGTTTTTT. Translating gives CASSPRDRGNEKLFF. The rearrangement links TRBV6-6 to TRBJ1-4; 10 bases match TRBD1. The CDR3 covers 15 residues. V shed 5 bases and J 5 bases; nucleotides not matched to a gene: 5. Per germline, CDR1 MNHNY and CDR2 SVGAGI (reference sequence).

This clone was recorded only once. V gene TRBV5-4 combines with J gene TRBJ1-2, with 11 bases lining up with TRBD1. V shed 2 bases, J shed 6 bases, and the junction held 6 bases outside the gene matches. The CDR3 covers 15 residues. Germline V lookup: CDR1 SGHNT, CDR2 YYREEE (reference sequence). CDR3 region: CASSFKDRGQHGYTF. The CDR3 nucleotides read TGTGCCAGCAGCTTCAAGGACAGGGGGCAACATGGCTACACCTTC.

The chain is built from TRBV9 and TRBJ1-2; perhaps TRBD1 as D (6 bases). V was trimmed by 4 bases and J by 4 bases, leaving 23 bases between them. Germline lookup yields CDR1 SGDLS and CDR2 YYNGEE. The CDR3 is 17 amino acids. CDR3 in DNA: TGTGCCAGCAGCCTAGATGAGAGGAACAGGGTCGGCTATGGCTACACCTTC. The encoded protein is CASSLDERNRVGYGYTF. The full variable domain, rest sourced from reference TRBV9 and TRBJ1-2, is DSGVTQTPKHLITATGQRVTLRCSPRSGDLSVYWYQQSLDQGLQFLIQYYNGEERAKGNILERFSAQQFPDLHSELNLSSLELGDSALYFCASSLDERNRVGYGYTFGSGTRLTVV.

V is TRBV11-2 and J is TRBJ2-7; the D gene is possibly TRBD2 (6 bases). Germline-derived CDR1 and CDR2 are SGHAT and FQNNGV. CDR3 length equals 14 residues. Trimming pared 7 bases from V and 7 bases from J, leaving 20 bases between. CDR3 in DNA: TGTGCCAGCACCCGAGACCTCGGGAGTGTGGAGCAGTACTTC. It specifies CASTRDLGSVEQYF.

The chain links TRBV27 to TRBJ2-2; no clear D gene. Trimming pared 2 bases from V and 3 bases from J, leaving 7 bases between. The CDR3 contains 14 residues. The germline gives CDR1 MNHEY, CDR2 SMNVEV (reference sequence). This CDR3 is CASSLIPHTGELFF. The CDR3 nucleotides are TGTGCCAGCAGTTTAATTCCTCACACCGGGGAGCTGTTTTTT.

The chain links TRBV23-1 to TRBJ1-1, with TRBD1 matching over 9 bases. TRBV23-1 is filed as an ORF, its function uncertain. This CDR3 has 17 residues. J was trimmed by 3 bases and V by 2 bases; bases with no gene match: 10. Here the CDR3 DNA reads TGCGCCAGCAGTCAACCCTCGACAGGGGGAAGATACACTGAAGCTTTCTTT. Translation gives CASSQPSTGGRYTEAFF.

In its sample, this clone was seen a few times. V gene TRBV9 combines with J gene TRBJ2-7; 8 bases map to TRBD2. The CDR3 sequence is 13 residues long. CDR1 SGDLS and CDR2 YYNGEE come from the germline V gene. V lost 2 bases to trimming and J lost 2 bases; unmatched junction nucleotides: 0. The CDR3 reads CASSVGLAYEQYF. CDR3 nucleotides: TGTGCCAGCAGCGTGGGACTAGCCTACGAGCAGTACTTC.

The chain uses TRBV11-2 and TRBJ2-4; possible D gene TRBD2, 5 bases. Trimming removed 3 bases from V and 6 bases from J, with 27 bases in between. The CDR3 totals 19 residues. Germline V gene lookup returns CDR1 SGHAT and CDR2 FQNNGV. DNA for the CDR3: TGTGCCAGCAGCTTTAGTTCGGGCCCGATCCTGAGAGGAGGAAACATTCAGTACTTC. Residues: CASSFSSGPILRGGNIQYF.

The CDR3 DNA is TGTGCCAGCAGCTTGGAGGTGGGGCAGACGAACACTGAAGCTTTCTTT. Translated, it gives CASSLEVGQTNTEAFF. This chain connects TRBV5-6 to TRBJ1-1, with D perhaps matching TRBD1 (5 bases). The CDR3 contains 16 residues. The V gene's germline CDR1 is SGHDT and CDR2 YYEEEE. The germline V and J ends were trimmed by 0 bases and 1 base, with 13 bases remaining between them.

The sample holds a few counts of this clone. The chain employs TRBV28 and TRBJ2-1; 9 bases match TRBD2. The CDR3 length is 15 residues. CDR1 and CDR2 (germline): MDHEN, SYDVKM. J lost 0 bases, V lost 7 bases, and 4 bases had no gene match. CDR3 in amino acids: CASTYSGSSYNEQFF. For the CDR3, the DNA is TGTGCCAGCACCTATAGCGGGAGCTCCTACAATGAGCAGTTCTTC.